This T cell receptor (beta chain) was identified during a study of T cell changes during pregnancy in multiple sclerosis. Germline V gene lookup returns CDR1 MDHEN and CDR2 SYDVKM. CDR3 length equals 11 residues. Trimming removed 10 bases from V and 6 bases from J; junction bases left unmatched: 3. The protocol was immunoSEQ multiplex PCR, while the TCRdb copy is restricted to in-frame clones and leaves out a portion. Of about 92,000 clones in the sample, roughly 92% were seen once. The gene calls are TRBV28 and TRBJ1-2; TRBD1 agrees at 9 bases. The specimen was peripheral blood, collected in the first trimester of pregnancy. This clonotype was sampled from a female donor with multiple sclerosis, enrolled in a pregnancy study. The DNA for the CDR3 is TGTGCCAACAGGGGGCGCGATGGCTACACCTTC. This codes for CANRGRDGYTF.